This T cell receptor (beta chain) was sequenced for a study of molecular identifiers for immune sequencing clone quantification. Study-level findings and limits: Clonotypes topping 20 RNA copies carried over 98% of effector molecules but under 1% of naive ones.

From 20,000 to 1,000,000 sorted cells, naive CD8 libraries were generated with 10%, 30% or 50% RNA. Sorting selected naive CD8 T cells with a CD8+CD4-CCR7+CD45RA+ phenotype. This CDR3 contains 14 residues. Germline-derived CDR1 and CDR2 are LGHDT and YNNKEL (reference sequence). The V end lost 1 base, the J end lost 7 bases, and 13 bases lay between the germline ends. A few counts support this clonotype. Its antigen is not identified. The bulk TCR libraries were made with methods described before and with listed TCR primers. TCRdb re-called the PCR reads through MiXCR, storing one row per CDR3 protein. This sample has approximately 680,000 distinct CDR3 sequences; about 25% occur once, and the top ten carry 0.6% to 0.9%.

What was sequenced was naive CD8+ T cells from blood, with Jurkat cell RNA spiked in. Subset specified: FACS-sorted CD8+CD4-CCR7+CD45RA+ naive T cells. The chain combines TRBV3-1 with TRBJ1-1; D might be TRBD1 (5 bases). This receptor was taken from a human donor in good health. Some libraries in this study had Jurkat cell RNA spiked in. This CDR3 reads CASSQGGPFDEAFF. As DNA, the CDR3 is TGTGCCAGCAGCCAAGGGGGCCCTTTTGATGAAGCTTTCTTT.